Each of the 18 T cell receptor beta chains below was sequenced from the same sample in a study of T-cell reconstitution after alpha-beta-depleted transplantation in children. Library preparation (for TCRbeta) was performed with unique molecular identifiers. TCRdb re-called the PCR reads through MiXCR, storing one row per CDR3 protein. The table shows about 340,000 distinct CDR3 sequences, with under 13% occurring only once. Source: PBMCs from the stem cell graft donor, taken from the stem cell graft. These receptors all come from a human donor who donated a stem cell graft to a child with acute lymphoblastic leukemia.

The chain combines TRBV4-1 with TRBJ2-4; D unclear. Trimming left V 0 bases short and J 6 bases short, with 18 bases between. Germline V gene sequence: CDR1 MGHRA, CDR2 YSYEKL. The CDR3 runs 17 residues. CDR3 protein: CASSQDSPLDPLNIQYF. CDR3 nucleotides: TGCGCCAGCAGCCAAGATAGTCCCCTGGACCCCTTAAACATTCAGTACTTC.

This clonotype was seen ten or more times. The chain has TRBV15 and TRBJ2-3, with 10 bases fitting TRBD2. Looked up from germline, CDR1 is LNHNV and CDR2 is YYDKDF (reference sequence). The trim removed 3 bases at V and 1 base at J, leaving 4 bases unmatched. This CDR3 has 16 amino acids. The CDR3 here is CATSSRGLAGTDTQYF. CDR3 nucleotide sequence: TGTGCCACCAGCAGCCGTGGACTAGCGGGCACAGATACGCAGTATTTT.

This rearrangement joins TRBV12-3 or TRBV12-4 to TRBJ2-1; TRBD2 aligns across 13 bases. Trimming took 6 bases from V and 8 from J; bases not matched to a gene: 7. The CDR3 is 15 residues long. The CDR3 DNA is TGTGCCAGCAGCCGGACTAGCGGGAGAATAGATGAGCAGTTCTTC. This gives the protein CASSRTSGRIDEQFF.

Here the CDR3 DNA reads TGCGCCAGCAGCTTGCAAATGGGAGCGGGAGGGCTTGGTAGCAATGAGCAGTTCTTC. This sequence encodes CASSLQMGAGGLGSNEQFF. The rearrangement joins TRBV5-1 to TRBJ2-1; 10 bases map to TRBD2. This CDR3 has 19 residues. Per the germline V gene, CDR1 is SGHRS and CDR2 is YFSETQ. After removal of 1 base from V and 6 bases from J, the junction contained 16 bases not matched to a gene.

V is TRBV7-6 and J is TRBJ2-7; TRBD2 might be the D (5 bases). Germline CDR1 and CDR2: SGHVS and FNYEAQ. CDR3 length: 14 residues. V lost 5 bases and J lost 0, with 11 bases in between. The CDR3 bases are TGTGCCAGCAGCCCCCGGGATTTCTCCTACGAGCAGTACTTC. Translating gives CASSPRDFSYEQYF.

Worth noting for this clonotype: A read error may explain this, as a much larger clone is one base away. The chain is built from TRBV28 and TRBJ2-3; a weak D match, TRBD2 (5 bases). The ends were cut back, 3 bases at V and 5 bases at J, with 15 bases in the middle. Germline V gene lookup returns CDR1 MDHEN and CDR2 SYDVKM. This CDR3 is built from 15 residues. The CDR3, as DNA: TGTGCCAGCAGTTTGCCCCGGGGAGAAGTAGATACGCAGTATTTT. Its protein is CASSLPRGEVDTQYF. The variable domain in full, completed from reference TRBV28 and TRBJ2-3, reads DVKVTQSSRYLVKRTGEKVFLECVQDMDHENMFWYRQDPGLGLRLIYFSYDVKMKEKGDIPEGYSVSREKKERFSLILESASTNQTSMYLCASSLPRGEVDTQYFGPGTRLTVL.

This clonotype has a handful of counts. V and J are TRBV29-1 and TRBJ2-6; D is unresolved. Germline CDR1 is SQVTM and CDR2 is ANQGSEA. The CDR3 runs 15 residues. V was clipped by 3 bases and J by 0 bases, with 9 bases between them. As DNA, the CDR3 is TGCAGCGTTGAGTTCTCGAGCTCTGGGGCCAACGTCCTGACTTTC. Encoded protein: CSVEFSSSGANVLTF.

This clonotype was seen only a few times. The chain carries TRBV7-3 and TRBJ2-5, with TRBD2 identical over 7 bases. V was clipped by 5 bases and J by 5 bases; unmatched bases: 8. The CDR3 contains 14 residues. The germline V gene has CDR1 SGHTA and CDR2 FQGTGA. DNA of the CDR3: TGTGCCAGCAGCCTACTTCCCGGGAGGGAGACCCAGTACTTC. Translating gives CASSLLPGRETQYF.

This clonotype came up a few times. The genes are TRBV5-1 and TRBJ2-7, with 9 bases lining up with TRBD1. This CDR3 spans 15 amino acids. Unmatched junction bases numbered 4, after V lost 0 bases and J lost 3 bases. Germline CDR1 and CDR2: SGHRS and YFSETQ. The CDR3 bases are TGCGCCAGCAGCTTGGCGACAGGGGGTTTCTACGAGCAGTACTTC. It codes for CASSLATGGFYEQYF.

A few counts support this clonotype. This chain joins TRBV6-1 and TRBJ1-3, with a possible D match to TRBD1 (5 bases). Deletions cut 10 bases from V and 4 bases from J, with 20 bases between. CDR1 and CDR2 (germline): MNHNS, SASEGT. This CDR3 has 15 residues. CDR3 residues: CATGKGLSGGNTIYF. CDR3 DNA sequence: TGTGCCACTGGCAAGGGGCTCTCGGGGGGAAACACCATATATTTT.

The table lists this clonotype with many counts. The chain uses TRBV20-1 and TRBJ1-5; D remains ambiguous. Germline CDR1 and CDR2: DFQATT and SNEGSKA (reference sequence). The CDR3 spans 12 residues. Trimming removed 7 bases from V and 0 bases from J, with 7 bases in between. As DNA, the CDR3 is TGCAGTGGTCAGGCTAGCAATCAGCCCCAGCATTTT. It is translated as CSGQASNQPQHF.

Many counts were recorded for this clonotype. The rearrangement links TRBV20-1 to TRBJ2-1; 7 bases agree with TRBD2. The V gene end was trimmed by 0 bases and the J gene end by 4 bases; junction bases not matched to a gene: 6. This CDR3 region has 15 residues. The germline V gene encodes CDR1 DFQATT and CDR2 SNEGSKA (reference sequence). The CDR3 loop reads CSARDSREGYNEQFF. CDR3 nucleotide sequence: TGCAGTGCTAGAGATAGTAGGGAGGGTTACAATGAGCAGTTCTTC.

This clonotype occurred a few times. V usage is TRBV7-3 and J usage is TRBJ2-1, with 11 bases matching TRBD2. V trimming: 4 bases; J trimming: 6 bases; junction bases outside the gene matches: 8. Germline values: CDR1 SGHTA, CDR2 FQGTGA. The length of the CDR3 is 16 residues. The CDR3 region is CASSSPLAGEFNEQFF. DNA for the CDR3: TGTGCCAGCAGCTCACCACTAGCGGGGGAGTTCAATGAGCAGTTCTTC.

Turning to this clonotype: With a much larger clone just one base away, this may be a read error. The chain employs TRBV3-1 and TRBJ1-1; D is unclear. CDR3 length equals 15 residues. Germline lookup yields CDR1 LGHDT and CDR2 YNNKEL (reference sequence). The CDR3 sequence: CATSQDSRRNTEAFF. Written as DNA, the CDR3 is TGTGCCACCAGCCAAGATTCACGGAGGAACACTGAAGCTTTCTTT. Complete variable domain (other parts from reference TRBV3-1 and TRBJ1-1): DTAVSQTPKYLVTQMGNDKSIKCEQNLGHDTMYWYKQDSKKFLKIMFSYNNKELIINETVPNRFSPKSPDKAHLNLHINSLELGDSAVYFCATSQDSRRNTEAFFGQGTRLTVV.

V is TRBV7-2 and J is TRBJ2-1, with D perhaps TRBD1 or TRBD2 (5 bases each). V lost 5 bases and J 0 bases, leaving 11 bases between the germline ends. The CDR3 has 15 amino acids. CDR1 SGHTA and CDR2 FQGNSA come from the germline V gene. CDR3 region: CASSPGLHSYNEQFF. For the CDR3, the DNA is TGTGCCAGCAGCCCGGGGCTACACTCCTACAATGAGCAGTTCTTC.

This clonotype appeared many times. The V gene is TRBV28, the J gene TRBJ2-5; TRBD2 matches at 8 bases. The V and J ends lost 10 bases and 1 base, in that order; junction bases with no gene match: 8. The germline gives CDR1 MDHEN, CDR2 SYDVKM. The CDR3 covers 14 residues. CDR3 DNA sequence: TGTGCCACAGCGGGGGCACAGTTCCAAGAGACCCAGTACTTC. This sequence encodes CATAGAQFQETQYF. The complete variable domain, with remaining parts taken from reference TRBV28 and TRBJ2-5, reads DVKVTQSSRYLVKRTGEKVFLECVQDMDHENMFWYRQDPGLGLRLIYFSYDVKMKEKGDIPEGYSVSREKKERFSLILESASTNQTSMYLCATAGAQFQETQYFGPGTRLLVL.

This clonotype has only a few counts. DNA for the CDR3: TGCGCCAGCAGCTTCCCTACTAGCAGCTCCTACAATGAGCAGTTCTTC. It yields the protein CASSFPTSSSYNEQFF. The chain couples TRBV5-1 to TRBJ2-1; maybe TRBD2 (6 bases). V lost 2 bases and J 0 bases, leaving 12 bases between the germline ends. There are 16 residues in the CDR3. Per the germline V gene, CDR1 is SGHRS and CDR2 is YFSETQ.

V is TRBV7-9 and J is TRBJ2-1; D could derive from TRBD1 or TRBD2 (5 bases each). The CDR3 spans 15 residues. The germline V and J ends were trimmed by 5 bases and 7 bases, with 18 bases remaining between them. Germline assignment: CDR1 SEHNR and CDR2 FQNEAQ (reference sequence). The CDR3 sequence: CASSRPEGRWNEQFF. The CDR3 DNA reads TGTGCCAGCAGCCGCCCTGAGGGGCGGTGGAATGAGCAGTTCTTC.